The 23 T cell receptor beta chains below come from one sample, sequenced in a study of cytomegalovirus exposure and HLA in healthy donors (dated by TCRdb to 2016 to 2017). Receptor amplification or capture employed the immunoSEQ multiplex PCR assay. For the multiplex PCR, a mixture combining 60 forward primers for TCR Vbeta segments and 13 reverse primers for TCR Jbeta segments was used. TCRdb re-hosts the immuneACCESS table, in-frame sequences only. Its copies lack some clones; in the studies checked, an unresolved V gene accounts for under half of them, and the cause for the rest is not known. Here the sample has around 250,000 clones; 80% to 95% occur a single time. Less than 2% of the sample is taken by the ten largest. Sequenced material: PBMCs. The receptors here all came from a girl aged 2-10 years in good health and CMV-seronegative.

The V gene is TRBV7-9, the J gene TRBJ2-7; D ambiguous. CDR1 and CDR2 (germline): SEHNR, FQNEAQ (reference sequence). The CDR3 extends over 12 amino acids. V shed 0 bases and J shed 6 bases, with 6 bases lying between them. The CDR3: CASSLAQSEQYF. The CDR3 region has the DNA TGTGCCAGCAGCTTAGCGCAGTCCGAGCAGTACTTC.

The V gene is TRBV7-9, the J gene TRBJ2-7; tentative D call: TRBD2 (6 bases). With 5 bases removed from V and 2 bases from J, the gap between germline ends came to 16 bases. This CDR3 has 15 amino acids. Germline-derived CDR1 and CDR2 are SEHNR and FQNEAQ (reference sequence). CDR3 sequence: CASSPAAGWAYEQYF. The CDR3 DNA sequence: TGTGCCAGCAGCCCCGCCGCGGGATGGGCCTACGAGCAGTACTTC.

CDR3 bases: TGTGCCAGCAGTTACCGACAGTATGGCTACACCTTC. This sequence encodes CASSYRQYGYTF. V is TRBV6-6 and J is TRBJ1-2, with D perhaps matching TRBD1 (5 bases). The germline V and J ends were trimmed by 2 bases and 5 bases, with 6 bases remaining between them. The length of the CDR3 is 12 residues. Germline V gene lookup returns CDR1 MNHNY and CDR2 SVGAGI (reference sequence).

This clone occurred once. The chain uses TRBV21-1 and TRBJ2-3; TRBD2 is the table's D call, not checked against the DNA. TRBV21-1 is reported as a pseudogene. The CDR3 loop spans 15 amino acids. In nucleotides, the CDR3 is TGTGCCAGCAGCGGGGACTCGAATAGCACAGATACGCAGTATTTT. Encoded protein: CASSGDSNSTDTQYF.

V usage is TRBV29-1 and J usage is TRBJ2-3; D gene ambiguous. V lost 4 bases to trimming and J lost 1 base, with 6 bases between them. Per germline, CDR1 SQVTM and CDR2 ANQGSEA. This CDR3 contains 12 residues. The CDR3 DNA sequence: TGCAGCGTTGCGGAGCGCACAGATACGCAGTATTTT. It encodes CSVAERTDTQYF.

This clone was counted only a few times. The chain combines TRBV4-1 with TRBJ2-6, with 11 bases identical to TRBD1. Germline CDR1 and CDR2: MGHRA and YSYEKL. Trimming at V came to 2 bases and at J to 10 bases, leaving 7 bases not matched to a gene. CDR3 length: 16 amino acids. CDR3 DNA: TGCGCCAGCAGCCAATGGGACAGGGGGGCCCAAAACGTCCTGACTTTC. It is translated as CASSQWDRGAQNVLTF.

This rearrangement joins TRBV6-4 to TRBJ1-4, with TRBD1 as a possible D gene (5 bases). Trimming stripped 7 bases from V and 7 bases from J, with 13 bases between. CDR3 length: 13 amino acids. Germline lookup yields CDR1 MRHNA and CDR2 SNTAGT. CDR3 loop: CASIRGASEKLFF. The CDR3 DNA reads TGTGCCAGCATAAGGGGCGCGAGTGAAAAACTGTTTTTT.

This clone was detected only a few times. This chain links TRBV7-2 with TRBJ2-7, with D uncertain. The CDR3 extends over 15 amino acids. The ends were cut back, 5 bases at V and 1 base at J, with 15 bases in the middle. Germline loops: CDR1 SGHTA, CDR2 FQGNSA. The DNA of the CDR3 is TGTGCCAGCAGCCCAAGTCGAGGAGAGTCCTACGAGCAGTACTTC. Amino acid sequence: CASSPSRGESYEQYF.

This clone was observed a few times. The chain is built from TRBV6-1 and TRBJ2-3; perhaps TRBD2 as D (6 bases). From germline, CDR1 is MNHNS and CDR2 SASEGT. V was cut by 0 bases and J by 2 bases, with 12 bases left in between. The length of the CDR3 is 16 residues. CDR3 loop: CASSEARRTITDTQYF. CDR3 coding DNA: TGTGCCAGCAGTGAAGCGCGTCGGACTATCACAGATACGCAGTATTTT.

In this sample, this clone turned up once. V usage is TRBV29-1 and J usage is TRBJ1-6; 7 nucleotides line up with TRBD1. The J segment lost 7 bases and the V segment lost 6 bases, leaving 12 bases of the junction unmatched. This CDR3 contains 15 residues. CDR1 is SQVTM and CDR2 is ANQGSEA in the germline V gene. The CDR3 protein is CSVSSGTENNSPLHF. The CDR3 DNA sequence: TGCAGCGTATCCTCCGGGACAGAGAACAATTCACCCCTCCACTTT.

The chain carries TRBV15 and TRBJ1-4; 7 positions agree with TRBD1. Unmatched junction bases numbered 5, after V lost 1 base and J lost 6 bases. The CDR3 length is 15 residues. The V gene's germline CDR1 is LNHNV and CDR2 YYDKDF (reference sequence). The CDR3 is CATSRVRTGDEKLFF. The DNA for the CDR3 is TGTGCCACCAGCAGAGTACGGACAGGCGATGAAAAACTGTTTTTT.

Written as DNA, the CDR3 is TGTGCCAGTAGTATAGATACAGTCTCCTATGGCTACACCTTC. Amino acid sequence: CASSIDTVSYGYTF. This rearrangement joins TRBV19 to TRBJ1-2, with no clear D. Germline lookup yields CDR1 LNHDA and CDR2 SQIVND (reference sequence). This CDR3 spans 14 amino acids. V was clipped by 0 bases and J by 4 bases, with 9 bases between them.

This sequence joins TRBV9 and TRBJ1-6; perhaps TRBD1 as D (5 bases). Germline CDR1 is SGDLS and CDR2 is YYNGEE. Deletions cut 2 bases from V and 3 bases from J, with 12 bases between. The CDR3 extends over 16 amino acids. The CDR3 nucleotides are TGTGCCAGCAGCGTCGTAGGGGTCTACTATAATTCACCCCTCCACTTT. Protein product: CASSVVGVYYNSPLHF.

The chain has TRBV19 and TRBJ2-7, with 8 bases aligning to TRBD2. Germline V gene lookup returns CDR1 LNHDA and CDR2 SQIVND (reference sequence). Losses at the gene ends were 7 bases for V and 7 bases for J; bases not matched to a gene: 9. CDR3 size: 13 residues. The chain's CDR3 is CASNEREGLEQYF. The CDR3, as DNA: TGTGCCAGTAACGAACGGGAGGGGTTAGAGCAGTACTTC.

The chain combines TRBV18 with TRBJ1-4; a weak D match, TRBD1 (6 bases). Germline V gives CDR1 KGHSH, CDR2 LQKENI. The CDR3 consists of 16 residues. V was cut by 3 bases and J by 7 bases, with 18 bases left in between. CDR3 in DNA: TGTGCCAGCTCACCGGAGCCGGGACAACGGGGTGAAAAACTGTTTTTT. This codes for CASSPEPGQRGEKLFF.

The CDR3 DNA is TGTGCCAGCAGTTCTAGCGGGGGGGCAGACACAGATACGCAGTATTTT. Amino acid sequence: CASSSSGGADTDTQYF. V gene TRBV6-6 combines with J gene TRBJ2-3, with TRBD2 matching 12 bases. After removal of 4 bases from V and 2 bases from J, the junction contained 4 bases not matched to a gene. This CDR3 has 16 residues. Germline lookup yields CDR1 MNHNY and CDR2 SVGAGI (reference sequence).

The chain is built from TRBV1 and TRBJ2-7; the D segment call TRBD2 is taken from the table without a DNA check. TRBV1 corresponds to a pseudogene. The CDR3 covers 17 residues. The chain's CDR3 is CTSSHLGRLADTYEQYF. DNA of the CDR3: TGCACCAGCAGCCATCTTGGTAGACTAGCGGATACCTACGAGCAGTACTTC.

J is TRBJ1-2 and V is TRBV29-1; D is unclear. The length of the CDR3 is 12 residues. Trimming pared 4 bases from V and 1 base from J, leaving 7 bases between. CDR1 is SQVTM and CDR2 is ANQGSEA in the germline V gene. The CDR3 is CSVGQDNYGYTF. The CDR3 DNA is TGCAGCGTTGGACAAGATAACTATGGCTACACCTTC.

The chain employs TRBV27 and TRBJ2-1, with D perhaps TRBD2 (6 bases). Germline CDR1 MNHEY, CDR2 SMNVEV (reference sequence). Between the trimmed V and J ends, which lost 7 bases and 9 bases, there was a span of 19 bases. This CDR3 region has 14 residues. The CDR3 reads CASTSFRGTGEQFF. The CDR3 bases are TGTGCCAGCACCTCGTTTCGCGGGACGGGTGAGCAGTTCTTC.

V gene TRBV4-1 combines with J gene TRBJ2-1; TRBD1 might be the D (6 bases). The V gene lost 3 bases and the J gene lost 0 bases, with 12 bases spanning the gap. Germline V CDR1 and CDR2: MGHRA, YSYEKL. The CDR3 length is 16 residues. CDR3: CASSHPPQGSYNEQFF. The DNA for the CDR3 is TGCGCCAGCAGCCACCCTCCACAGGGCTCCTACAATGAGCAGTTCTTC.

CDR3: CASSPVGTSTGELFF. The CDR3 DNA reads as TGCGCCAGCAGCCCAGTGGGGACTAGCACCGGGGAGCTGTTTTTT. V usage is TRBV5-1 and J usage is TRBJ2-2; 8 bases line up with TRBD2. Germline CDR1 reads SGHRS; CDR2 reads YFSETQ. CDR3 length: 15 residues. Trimming cost V 4 bases and J 4 bases; bases outside gene matches: 6.

This clone is a singleton in its sample. This chain uses TRBV19 with TRBJ1-2; D uncertain. Trimming took 3 bases from V and 4 from J, leaving 12 bases between them. Germline V CDR1 and CDR2: LNHDA, SQIVND (reference sequence). The CDR3 contains 14 residues. CDR3 residues: CASSIAGGGYGYTF. In DNA, the CDR3 is TGTGCCAGTAGTATCGCGGGAGGAGGCTATGGCTACACCTTC. Full variable domain (rest looked up from reference TRBV19 and TRBJ1-2): DGGITQSPKYLFRKEGQNVTLSCEQNLNHDAMYWYRQDPGQGLRLIYYSQIVNDFQKGDIAEGYSVSREKKESFPLTVTSAQKNPTAFYLCASSIAGGGYGYTFGSGTRLTVV.

This chain joins TRBV7-2 and TRBJ2-1; D is perhaps TRBD2 (6 bases). Germline V gene sequence: CDR1 SGHTA, CDR2 FQGNSA. The CDR3 loop spans 15 amino acids. The V end was cut by 5 bases, the J end by 9 bases, with 20 bases between. CDR3 sequence (DNA): TGTGCCAGCAGCATAACGCAGGGACTTATTGGTGAGCAGTTCTTC. This sequence encodes CASSITQGLIGEQFF.